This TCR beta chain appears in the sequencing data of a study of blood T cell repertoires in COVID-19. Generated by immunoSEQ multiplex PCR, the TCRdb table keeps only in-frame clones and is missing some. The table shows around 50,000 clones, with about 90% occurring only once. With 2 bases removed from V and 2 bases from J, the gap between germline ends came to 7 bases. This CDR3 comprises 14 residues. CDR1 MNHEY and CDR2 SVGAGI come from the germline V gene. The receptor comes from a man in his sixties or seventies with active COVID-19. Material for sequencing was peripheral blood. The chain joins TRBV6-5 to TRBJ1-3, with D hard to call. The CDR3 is CASSYGAAGNTIYF. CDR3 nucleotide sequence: TGTGCCAGCAGTTACGGAGCGGCTGGAAACACCATATATTTT.